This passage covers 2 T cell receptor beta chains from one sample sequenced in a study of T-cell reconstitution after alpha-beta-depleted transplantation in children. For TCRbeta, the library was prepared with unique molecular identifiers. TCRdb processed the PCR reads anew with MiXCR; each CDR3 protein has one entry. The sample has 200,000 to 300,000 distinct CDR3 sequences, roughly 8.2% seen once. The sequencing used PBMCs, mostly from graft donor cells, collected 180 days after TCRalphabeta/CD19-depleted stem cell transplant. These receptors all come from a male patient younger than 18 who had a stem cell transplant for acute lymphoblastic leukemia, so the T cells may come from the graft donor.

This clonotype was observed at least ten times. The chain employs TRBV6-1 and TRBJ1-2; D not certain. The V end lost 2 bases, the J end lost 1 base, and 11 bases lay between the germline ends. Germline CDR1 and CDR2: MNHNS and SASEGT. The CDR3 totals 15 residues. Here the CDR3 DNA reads TGTGCCAGCAGTGAAATGGGTACCAGTAACTATGGCTACACCTTC. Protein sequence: CASSEMGTSNYGYTF.

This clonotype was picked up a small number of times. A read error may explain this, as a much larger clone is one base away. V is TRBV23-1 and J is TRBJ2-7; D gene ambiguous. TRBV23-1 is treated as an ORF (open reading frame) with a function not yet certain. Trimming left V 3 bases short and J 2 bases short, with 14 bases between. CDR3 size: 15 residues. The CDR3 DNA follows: TGCGCCAGCAGTCACAAGGTAAATCGGCCCTACGAGCAGTACTTC. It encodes CASSHKVNRPYEQYF.